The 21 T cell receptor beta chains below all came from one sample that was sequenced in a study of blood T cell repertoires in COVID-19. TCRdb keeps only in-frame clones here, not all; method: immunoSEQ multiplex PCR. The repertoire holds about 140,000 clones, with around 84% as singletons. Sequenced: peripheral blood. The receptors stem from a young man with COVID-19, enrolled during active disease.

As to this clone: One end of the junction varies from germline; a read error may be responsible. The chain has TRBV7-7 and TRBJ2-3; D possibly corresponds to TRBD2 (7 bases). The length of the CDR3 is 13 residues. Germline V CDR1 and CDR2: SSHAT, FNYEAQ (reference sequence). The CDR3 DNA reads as TGTGCTAGCAGCTCAGGGGAGGGCGGTACGCAGTATTTT. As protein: CASSSGEGGTQYF. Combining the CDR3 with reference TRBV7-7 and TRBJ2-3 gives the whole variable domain GAGVSQSPRYKVTKRGQDVTLRCDPISSHATLYWYQQALGQGPEFLTYFNYEAQPDKSGLPSDRFSAERPEGSISTLTIQRTEQRDSAMYRCASSSGEGGTQYFGPGTRLTVL.

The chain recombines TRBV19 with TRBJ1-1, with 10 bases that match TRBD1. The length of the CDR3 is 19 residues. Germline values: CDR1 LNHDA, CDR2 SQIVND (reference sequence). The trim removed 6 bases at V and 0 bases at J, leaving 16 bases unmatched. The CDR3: CASSLPGTGARYMNTEAFF. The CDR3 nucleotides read TGTGCCAGTAGCCTTCCCGGGACAGGGGCTCGATACATGAACACTGAAGCTTTCTTT.

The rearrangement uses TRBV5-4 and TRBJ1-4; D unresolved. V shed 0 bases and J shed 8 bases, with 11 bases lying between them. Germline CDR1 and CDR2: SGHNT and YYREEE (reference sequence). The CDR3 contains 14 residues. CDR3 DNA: TGTGCCAGCAGCTTGGCAGGTACTGAGGAAAAACTGTTTTTT. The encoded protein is CASSLAGTEEKLFF.

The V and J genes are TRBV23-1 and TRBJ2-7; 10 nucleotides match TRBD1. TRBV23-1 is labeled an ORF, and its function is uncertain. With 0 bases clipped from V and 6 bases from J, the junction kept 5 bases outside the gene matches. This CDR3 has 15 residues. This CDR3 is CASSQSRDRGTEQYF. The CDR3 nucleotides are TGCGCCAGCAGTCAATCCCGGGACAGGGGTACCGAGCAGTACTTC.

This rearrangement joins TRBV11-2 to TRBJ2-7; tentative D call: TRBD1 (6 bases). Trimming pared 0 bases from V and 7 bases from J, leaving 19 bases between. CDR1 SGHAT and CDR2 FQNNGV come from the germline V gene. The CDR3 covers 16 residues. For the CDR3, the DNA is TGTGCCAGCAGCTTAGATGTCTGGACAGTTCCGATTGAGCAGTACTTC. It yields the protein CASSLDVWTVPIEQYF.

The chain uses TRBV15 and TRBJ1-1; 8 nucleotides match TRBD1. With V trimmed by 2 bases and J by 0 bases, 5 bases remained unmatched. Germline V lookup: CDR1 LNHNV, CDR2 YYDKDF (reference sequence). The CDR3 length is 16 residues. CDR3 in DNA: TGTGCCACCAGCAGAAGGACAGGGTCGATGAACACTGAAGCTTTCTTT. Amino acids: CATSRRTGSMNTEAFF.

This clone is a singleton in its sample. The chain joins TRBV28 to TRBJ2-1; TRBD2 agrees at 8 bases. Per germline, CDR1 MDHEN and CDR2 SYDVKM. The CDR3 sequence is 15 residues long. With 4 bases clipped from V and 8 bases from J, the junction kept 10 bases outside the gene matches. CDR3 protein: CASSSTGLVVHEQFF. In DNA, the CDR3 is TGTGCCAGCAGTTCAACGGGACTAGTAGTCCATGAGCAGTTCTTC.

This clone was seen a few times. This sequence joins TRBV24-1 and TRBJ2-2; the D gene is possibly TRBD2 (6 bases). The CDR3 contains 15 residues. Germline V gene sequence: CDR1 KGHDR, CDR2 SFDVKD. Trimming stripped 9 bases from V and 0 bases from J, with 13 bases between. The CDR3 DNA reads TGTGCCACCGGTGCCCGGACTACGAACACCGGGGAGCTGTTTTTT. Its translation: CATGARTTNTGELFF.

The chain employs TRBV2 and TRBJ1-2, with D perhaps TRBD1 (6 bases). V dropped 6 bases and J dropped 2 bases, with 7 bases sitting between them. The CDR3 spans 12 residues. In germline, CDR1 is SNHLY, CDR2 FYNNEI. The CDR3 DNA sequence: TGTGCCAGCAGGGACAGCAACTATGGCTACACCTTC. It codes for CASRDSNYGYTF.

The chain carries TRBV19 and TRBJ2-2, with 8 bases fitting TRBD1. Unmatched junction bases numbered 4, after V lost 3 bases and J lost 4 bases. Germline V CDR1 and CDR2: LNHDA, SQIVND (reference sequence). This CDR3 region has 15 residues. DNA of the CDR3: TGTGCCAGTAGTATGGACAGGGCGGGCACCGGGGAGCTGTTTTTT. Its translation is CASSMDRAGTGELFF.

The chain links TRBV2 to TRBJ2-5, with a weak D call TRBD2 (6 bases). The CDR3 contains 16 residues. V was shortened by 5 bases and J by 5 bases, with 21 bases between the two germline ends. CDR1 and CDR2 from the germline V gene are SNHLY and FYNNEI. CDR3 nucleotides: TGTGCCAGCAGTTATCACCGGGACTCCAACCGGGAGACCCAGTACTTC. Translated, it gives CASSYHRDSNRETQYF.

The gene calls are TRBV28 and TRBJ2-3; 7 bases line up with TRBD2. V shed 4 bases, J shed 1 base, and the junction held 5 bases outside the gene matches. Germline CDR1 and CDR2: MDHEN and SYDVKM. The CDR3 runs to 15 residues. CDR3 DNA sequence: TGTGCCAGCAGTTCGCTAGCGGCCGGCACAGATACGCAGTATTTT. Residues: CASSSLAAGTDTQYF.

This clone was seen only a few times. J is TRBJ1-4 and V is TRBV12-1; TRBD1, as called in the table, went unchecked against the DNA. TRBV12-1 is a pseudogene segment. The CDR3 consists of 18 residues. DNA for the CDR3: TGTGCCAGCAGCTCACCTCAGGGGCGGCGGTTGGCTAATGAAAAACTGTTTTTT. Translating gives CASSSPQGRRLANEKLFF.

In DNA form, the CDR3 reads TGTGCCAGCAGCACCGGGACTAGCGGGAGGGACGAGCAGTACTTC. Protein product: CASSTGTSGRDEQYF. The gene calls are TRBV5-4 and TRBJ2-7; 16 bases agree with TRBD2. Germline-derived CDR1 and CDR2 are SGHNT and YYREEE (reference sequence). J was trimmed by 5 bases and V by 4 bases; bases with no gene match: 3. This CDR3 has 15 residues.

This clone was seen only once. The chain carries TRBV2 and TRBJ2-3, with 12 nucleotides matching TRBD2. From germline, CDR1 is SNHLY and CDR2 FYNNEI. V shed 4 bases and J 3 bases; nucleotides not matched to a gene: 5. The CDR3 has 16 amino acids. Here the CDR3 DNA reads TGTGCCAGCAGTGCTACAACTAGCGGGAGGACAGATACGCAGTATTTT. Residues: CASSATTSGRTDTQYF.

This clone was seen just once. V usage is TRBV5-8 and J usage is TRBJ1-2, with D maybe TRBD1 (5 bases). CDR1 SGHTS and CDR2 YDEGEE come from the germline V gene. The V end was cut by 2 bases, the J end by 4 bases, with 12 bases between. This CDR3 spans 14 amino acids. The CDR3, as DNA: TGTGCCAGCAGCTTTGGCGGGGGAGGCTATGGCTACACCTTC. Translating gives CASSFGGGGYGYTF.

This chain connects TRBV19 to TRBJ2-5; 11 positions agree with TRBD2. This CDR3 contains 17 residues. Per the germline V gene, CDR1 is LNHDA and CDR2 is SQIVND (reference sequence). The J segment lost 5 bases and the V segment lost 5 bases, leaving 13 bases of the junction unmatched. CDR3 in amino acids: CASSPGTSGPRVETQYF. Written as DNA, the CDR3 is TGTGCCAGTAGTCCTGGGACTAGCGGCCCCAGGGTGGAGACCCAGTACTTC.

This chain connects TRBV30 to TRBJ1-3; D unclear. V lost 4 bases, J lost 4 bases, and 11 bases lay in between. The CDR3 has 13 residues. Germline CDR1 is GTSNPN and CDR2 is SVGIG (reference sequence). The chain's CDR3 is CAWTPGPGNTIYF. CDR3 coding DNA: TGTGCCTGGACCCCTGGGCCAGGAAACACCATATATTTT.

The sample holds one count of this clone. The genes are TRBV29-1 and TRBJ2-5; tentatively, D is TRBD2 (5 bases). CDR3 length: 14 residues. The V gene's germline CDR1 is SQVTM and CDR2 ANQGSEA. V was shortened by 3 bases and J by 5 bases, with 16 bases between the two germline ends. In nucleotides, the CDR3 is TGCAGCGTTGAGCCTAGCCGGGCTCTGGAGACCCAGTACTTC. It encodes CSVEPSRALETQYF.

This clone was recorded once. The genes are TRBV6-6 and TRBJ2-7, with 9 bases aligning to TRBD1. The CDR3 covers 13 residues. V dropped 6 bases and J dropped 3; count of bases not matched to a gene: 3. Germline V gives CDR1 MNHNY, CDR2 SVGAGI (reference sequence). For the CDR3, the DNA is TGTGCCAGCAGGGACAGGGGAGGCTACGAGCAGTACTTC. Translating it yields CASRDRGGYEQYF.

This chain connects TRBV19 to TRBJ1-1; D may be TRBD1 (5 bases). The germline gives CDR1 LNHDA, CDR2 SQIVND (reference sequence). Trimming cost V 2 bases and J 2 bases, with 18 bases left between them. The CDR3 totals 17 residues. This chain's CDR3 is CASSIRGRGGDNTEAFF. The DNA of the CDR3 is TGTGCCAGTAGTATAAGGGGCCGAGGAGGGGACAACACTGAAGCTTTCTTT.